The 11 T cell receptor beta chains below were found in one sample sequenced in a study of blood T cell repertoires in COVID-19 (dated by TCRdb to about 2020). The method behind the library was the immunoSEQ multiplex PCR assay. Not all clones reach the TCRdb copy of this immuneACCESS table, which keeps in-frame sequences only. Checked studies attribute under half of the gap to unresolved V genes and leave the rest unexplained. Recorded for this sample are under 130,000 clones; nearly 90% of them occurred a single time. Approximately 3.1% of the sample rests with the top ten. Sequencing was performed on peripheral blood. Source of these receptors: a man between 45 and 60 years old in a cohort sampled during active COVID-19.

The sample holds one count of this clone. This chain joins TRBV10-2 and TRBJ2-7; 14 bases agree with TRBD2. V lost 5 bases and J lost 1; bases outside the gene matches: 10. The CDR3 is made up of 18 amino acids. Germline CDR1 is WSHSY and CDR2 is SAAADI. The DNA for the CDR3 is TGCGCCAGCAGTCGGACTAGCGGGGGGATGAAGGGGTCCTACGAGCAGTACTTC. Its protein is CASSRTSGGMKGSYEQYF.

The V call is TRBV7-2, the J call TRBJ2-5; 8 bases map to TRBD1. The CDR3 sequence is 14 residues long. Germline values: CDR1 SGHTA, CDR2 FQGNSA. With 3 bases clipped from V and 5 bases from J, the junction kept 5 bases outside the gene matches. For the CDR3, the DNA is TGTGCCAGCAGCTTTCAGGGGGCGGGTGAGACCCAGTACTTC. Protein: CASSFQGAGETQYF.

This chain uses TRBV12-5 with TRBJ2-3; 12 bases are shared with TRBD2. The CDR3 sequence is 16 residues long. Germline assignment: CDR1 LGHNT and CDR2 FRNRAP. V gave up 3 bases and J gave up 2 bases; unmatched junction bases: 3. The CDR3 loop is CASGFRLAGDTDTQYF. As DNA, the CDR3 is TGTGCTAGTGGTTTCAGACTAGCGGGAGACACAGATACGCAGTATTTT.

The CDR3 reads CASSFGERSTDTQYF. DNA for the CDR3: TGCGCCAGCAGCTTCGGAGAGAGGAGCACAGATACGCAGTATTTT. The V gene is TRBV5-1, the J gene TRBJ2-3; no firm D call. The V and J ends lost 2 bases and 0 bases respectively, with 10 bases between them. The CDR3 is 15 amino acids. Germline loops: CDR1 SGHRS, CDR2 YFSETQ. Full variable domain (outside the CDR3, taken from reference TRBV5-1 and TRBJ2-3): KAGVTQTPRYLIKTRGQQVTLSCSPISGHRSVSWYQQTPGQGLQFLFEYFSETQRNKGNFPGRFSGRQFSNSRSEMNVSTLELGDSALYLCASSFGERSTDTQYFGPGTRLTVL.

J is TRBJ1-1 and V is TRBV2; D is unclear. V was cut by 11 bases and J by 1 base, with 8 bases left in between. Germline V gene sequence: CDR1 SNHLY, CDR2 FYNNEI. The CDR3 consists of 11 residues. Written as DNA, the CDR3 is TGTGCCTCGGTTTCGAACACTGAAGCTTTCTTT. Translated, it gives CASVSNTEAFF. Full variable domain (remainder filled in from reference TRBV2 and TRBJ1-1): EPEVTQTPSHQVTQMGQEVILRCVPISNHLYFYWYRQILGQKVEFLVSFYNNEISEKSEIFDDQFSVERPDGSNFTLKIRSTKLEDSAMYFCASVSNTEAFFGQGTRLTVV.

This chain links TRBV5-5 with TRBJ2-2, with 10 bases matching TRBD1. Per the germline V gene, CDR1 is SGHKS and CDR2 is YYEKEE (reference sequence). Trimming at V came to 2 bases and at J to 5 bases, leaving 6 bases not matched to a gene. This CDR3 has 16 amino acids. CDR3 DNA: TGTGCCAGCAGCTTAGTAGGACAGGGGGGAACCGGGGAGCTGTTTTTT. Translating it yields CASSLVGQGGTGELFF. Together with reference TRBV5-5 and TRBJ2-2, the CDR3 gives the full variable domain: DAGVTQSPTHLIKTRGQQVTLRCSPISGHKSVSWYQQVLGQGPQFIFQYYEKEERGRGNFPDRFSARQFPNYSSELNVNALLLGDSALYLCASSLVGQGGTGELFFGEGSRLTVL.

The genes are TRBV7-7 and TRBJ2-5; D is perhaps TRBD1 (6 bases). Germline V gene lookup returns CDR1 SSHAT and CDR2 FNYEAQ (reference sequence). The CDR3 contains 17 residues. V was shortened by 0 bases and J by 1 base, with 15 bases between the two germline ends. CDR3 sequence reads: CASSLASVGALQETQYF. In DNA, the CDR3 is TGTGCCAGCAGCTTAGCATCGGTGGGGGCTCTCCAAGAGACCCAGTACTTC.

The J gene is TRBJ1-1, the V gene TRBV6-1; 8 nucleotides line up with TRBD1. This CDR3 is 14 amino acids long. With V trimmed by 1 base and J by 11 bases, 9 bases remained unmatched. Germline V gives CDR1 MNHNS, CDR2 SASEGT. The CDR3 loop is CASSEGGRGPKAFF. In nucleotides, the CDR3 is TGTGCCAGCAGTGAAGGGGGCAGGGGGCCAAAGGCTTTCTTT.

V is TRBV29-1 and J is TRBJ2-1; 9 nucleotides line up with TRBD2. The CDR3 spans 14 residues. V gave up 4 bases and J gave up 4 bases; unmatched junction bases: 5. The germline CDR1 and CDR2 sequences are SQVTM and ANQGSEA. This chain's CDR3 is CSVVLLAGYNEQFF. CDR3 DNA sequence: TGCAGCGTTGTGCTCCTAGCGGGGTACAATGAGCAGTTCTTC.

This rearrangement joins TRBV5-1 to TRBJ1-3; D is unresolved. Per the germline V gene, CDR1 is SGHRS and CDR2 is YFSETQ. The CDR3 consists of 9 residues. Deletions cut 6 bases from V and 8 bases from J, with 3 bases between. CDR3 DNA: TGCGCCAGCACCGACACCATATATTTT. Translating it yields CASTDTIYF.

This clone was counted a single time. The chain has TRBV5-6 and TRBJ2-5, with no clear D. This CDR3 has 13 residues. Germline V gene sequence: CDR1 SGHDT, CDR2 YYEEEE. V was shortened by 0 bases and J by 5 bases, with 8 bases between the two germline ends. CDR3 in DNA: TGTGCCAGCAGCTTGGGCGGATTGGAGACCCAGTACTTC. Translating it yields CASSLGGLETQYF.